This T cell receptor beta chain was found in a study of blood T cells in healthy people across ages. Study-wide findings and caveats: The percentage of naive T cells correlated strongly with TCR beta diversity.

The table lists this clonotype with a few counts. What it recognizes is unknown. The CDR3 has 14 amino acids. The J segment lost 8 bases and the V segment lost 2 bases, leaving 7 bases of the junction unmatched. Germline CDR1 SGHKS, CDR2 YYEKEE (reference sequence). Peripheral blood, roughly 11 milliliters per donor, was collected. With a J-beta primer mix and a sample-barcoded 5' primer, a second PCR ran about 6 to 11 cycles. TCRdb itself ran the 5' RACE reads through MiXCR, one entry per CDR3 protein. The table shows 270,000 or so distinct CDR3 sequences, with roughly 26% occurring only once. This clonotype originated in a woman aged 65 to 85 in good health. The chain employs TRBV5-5 and TRBJ1-5, with 7 bases that match TRBD1. Sequencing used blood. The CDR3 nucleotides read TGTGCCAGCAGCTTAGGACAGGCGAGAGAGCCCCAGCATTTT. Its protein product is CASSLGQAREPQHF. The variable domain in full, completed from reference TRBV5-5 and TRBJ1-5, reads DAGVTQSPTHLIKTRGQQVTLRCSPISGHKSVSWYQQVLGQGPQFIFQYYEKEERGRGNFPDRFSARQFPNYSSELNVNALLLGDSALYLCASSLGQAREPQHFGDGTRLSIL.